This TCR beta chain came from a study of T cell responses to AZD1222 COVID-19 vaccine. Overall study findings and caveats: Just 6 or 7 people given AZD1222 tested seropositive at baseline.

Assay: immunoSEQ multiplex PCR; the TCRdb copy retains only in-frame clones and omits some. The table shows about 75,000 clones, with approximately 89% occurring only once. To note about this clone: Its target is unknown.

The clonotype comes from an adult who received the MenACWY meningococcal vaccine as a control. Specimen: peripheral blood, collected 28 days after the second dose of the MenACWY control vaccine.

In DNA, the CDR3 is TGTGCCAGCAGCTTGTCGGAGGACCCCTATGGCTACACCTTC. This translates into CASSLSEDPYGYTF. The J gene is TRBJ1-2, the V gene TRBV5-5, with unresolved D. This CDR3 comprises 14 residues. The germline CDR1 and CDR2 sequences are SGHKS and YYEKEE (reference sequence). Trimming removed 1 base from V and 4 bases from J, with 11 bases in between.